This T cell receptor beta chain emerged from a study of T cell repertoires in cytomegalovirus infection. Study-level information: Alongside well-studied HLA-B-restricted CMV epitopes, recently identified HLA-C-restricted CMV epitopes were also used. Public TCR beta signatures indicated both CMV infection and matching HLA type.

The table lists this clonotype with many counts. Its antigen is unidentified. TCRdb recomputed calls from the reads with MiXCR, one row per CDR3 protein. The profile shows fewer than 850,000 distinct CDR3 sequences, around 29% of them singletons. This CDR3 contains 13 residues. Looked up from germline, CDR1 is SGHVS and CDR2 is FQNEAQ. Trimming took off 1 base at V and 3 bases at J, with 7 bases between the two ends. Study conclusions and caveats: HLA-C-restricted CMV-specific TCR beta clonotypes were dominant in the ex vivo response. Carriers of CMV plus the relevant HLA were identified by cumulative public TCR beta family frequency.

Material: cultured CD8+ T cells from PBMCs, obtained from culture after CMV antigen stimulation. This clonotype was sampled from a human donor in good health (CMV status not recorded). Some clones in this sample may be carry-over from other donors' samples. The chain couples TRBV7-8 to TRBJ2-7, with D uncertain. The chain's CDR3 is CASSLGKGYEQYV. For the CDR3, the DNA is TGTGCCAGCAGCTTAGGGAAGGGCTACGAGCAGTACGTC.